The sequence of this T cell receptor beta chain was determined in a study of control samples from healthy donors and cancer patients. Assay used: immunoSEQ multiplex PCR; TCRdb lists only in-frame clones, some missing. The sample has about 92,000 clones, about four fifths seen once; the top ten hold around 10%. V was cut by 0 bases and J by 4 bases, with 15 bases left in between. Germline values: CDR1 MNHNS, CDR2 SASEGT. The length of the CDR3 is 16 residues. The specimen sequenced was blood. The TCR comes from a woman between 55 and 75 years old in good health. The chain couples TRBV6-1 to TRBJ2-5, with D tentatively TRBD2 (6 bases). The CDR3 loop reads CASSEALSGRGETQYF. In nucleotides, the CDR3 is TGTGCCAGCAGTGAAGCGCTTTCGGGGCGGGGAGAGACCCAGTACTTC.